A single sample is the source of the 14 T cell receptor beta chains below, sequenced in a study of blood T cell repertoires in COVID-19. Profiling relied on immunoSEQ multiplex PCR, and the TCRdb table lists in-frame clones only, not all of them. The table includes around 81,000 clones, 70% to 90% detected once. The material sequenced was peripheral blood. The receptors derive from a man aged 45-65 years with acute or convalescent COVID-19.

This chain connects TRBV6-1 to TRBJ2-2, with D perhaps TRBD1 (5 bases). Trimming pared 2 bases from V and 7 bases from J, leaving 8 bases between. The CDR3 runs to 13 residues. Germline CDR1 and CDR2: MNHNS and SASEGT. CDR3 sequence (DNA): TGTGCCAGCAGTGAACAGGGATACGGGGAGCTGTTTTTT. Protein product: CASSEQGYGELFF.

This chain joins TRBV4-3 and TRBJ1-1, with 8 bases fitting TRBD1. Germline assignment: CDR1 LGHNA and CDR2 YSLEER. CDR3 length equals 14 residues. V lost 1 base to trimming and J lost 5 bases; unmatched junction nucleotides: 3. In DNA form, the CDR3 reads TGCGCCAGCAGCCAAGCCAGGGGGCAGACTGAAGCTTTCTTT. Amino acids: CASSQARGQTEAFF.

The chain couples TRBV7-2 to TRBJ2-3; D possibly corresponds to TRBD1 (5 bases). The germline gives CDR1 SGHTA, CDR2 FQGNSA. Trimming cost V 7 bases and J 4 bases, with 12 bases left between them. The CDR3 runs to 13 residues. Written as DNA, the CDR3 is TGTGCCAGCACCATTAGGGGTGCAGATACGCAGTATTTT. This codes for CASTIRGADTQYF.

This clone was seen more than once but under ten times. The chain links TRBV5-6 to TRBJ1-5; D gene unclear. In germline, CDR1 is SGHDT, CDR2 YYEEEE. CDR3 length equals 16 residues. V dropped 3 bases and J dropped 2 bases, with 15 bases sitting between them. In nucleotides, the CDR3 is TGTGCCAGCAGCTCCCTGAGCACAGCAGGCAATCAGCCCCAGCATTTT. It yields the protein CASSSLSTAGNQPQHF.

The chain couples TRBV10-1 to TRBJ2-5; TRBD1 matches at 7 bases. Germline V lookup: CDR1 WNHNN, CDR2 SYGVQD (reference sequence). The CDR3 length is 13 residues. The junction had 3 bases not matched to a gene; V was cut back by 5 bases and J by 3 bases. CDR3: CASSYGQEETQYF. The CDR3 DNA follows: TGCGCCAGCAGTTACGGACAGGAAGAGACCCAGTACTTC.

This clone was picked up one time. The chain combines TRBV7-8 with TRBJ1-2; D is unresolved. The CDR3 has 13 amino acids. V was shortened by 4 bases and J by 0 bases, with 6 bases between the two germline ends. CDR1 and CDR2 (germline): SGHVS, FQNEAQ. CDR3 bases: TGTGCCAGCAGCTCCATTTCTAACTATGGCTACACCTTC. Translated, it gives CASSSISNYGYTF. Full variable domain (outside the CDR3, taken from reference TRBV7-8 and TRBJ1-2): GAGVSQSPRYKVAKRGQDVALRCDPISGHVSLFWYQQALGQGPEFLTYFQNEAQLDKSGLPSDRFFAERPEGSVSTLKIQRTQQEDSAVYLCASSSISNYGYTFGSGTRLTVV.

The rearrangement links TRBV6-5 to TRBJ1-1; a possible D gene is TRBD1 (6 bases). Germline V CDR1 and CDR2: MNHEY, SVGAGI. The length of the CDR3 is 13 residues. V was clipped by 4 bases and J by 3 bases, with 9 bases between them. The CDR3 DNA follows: TGTGCCAGCAGTTTGACAGGCTACACTGAAGCTTTCTTT. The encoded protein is CASSLTGYTEAFF.

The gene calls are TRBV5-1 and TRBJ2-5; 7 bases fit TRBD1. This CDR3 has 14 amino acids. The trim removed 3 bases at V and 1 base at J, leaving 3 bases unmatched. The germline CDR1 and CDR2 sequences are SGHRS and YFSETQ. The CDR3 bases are TGCGCCAGCAGCTCAGGACAGGTCCAAGAGACCCAGTACTTC. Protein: CASSSGQVQETQYF.

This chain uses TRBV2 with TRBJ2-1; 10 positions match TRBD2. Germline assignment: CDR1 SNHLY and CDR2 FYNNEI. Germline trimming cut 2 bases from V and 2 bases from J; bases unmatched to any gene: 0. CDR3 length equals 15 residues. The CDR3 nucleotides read TGTGCCAGCAGTGAACTAGCGGGGGCCTACAATGAGCAGTTCTTC. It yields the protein CASSELAGAYNEQFF.

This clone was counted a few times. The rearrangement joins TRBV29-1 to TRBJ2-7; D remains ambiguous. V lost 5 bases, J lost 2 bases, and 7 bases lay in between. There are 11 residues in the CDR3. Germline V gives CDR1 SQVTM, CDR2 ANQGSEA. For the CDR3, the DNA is TGCAGCGTTCGACAAACCTACGAGCAGTACTTC. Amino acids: CSVRQTYEQYF.

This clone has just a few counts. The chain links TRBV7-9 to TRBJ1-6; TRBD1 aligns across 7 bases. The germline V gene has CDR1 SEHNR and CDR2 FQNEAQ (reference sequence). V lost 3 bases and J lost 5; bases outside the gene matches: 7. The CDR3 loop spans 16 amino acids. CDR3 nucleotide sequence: TGTGCCAGCAGCTTCTCAGGGGGTTTCGATAATTCACCCCTCCACTTT. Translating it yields CASSFSGGFDNSPLHF. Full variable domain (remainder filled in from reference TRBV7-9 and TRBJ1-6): DTGVSQNPRHKITKRGQNVTFRCDPISEHNRLYWYRQTLGQGPEFLTYFQNEAQLEKSRLLSDRFSAERPKGSFSTLEIQRTEQGDSAMYLCASSFSGGFDNSPLHFGNGTRLTVT.

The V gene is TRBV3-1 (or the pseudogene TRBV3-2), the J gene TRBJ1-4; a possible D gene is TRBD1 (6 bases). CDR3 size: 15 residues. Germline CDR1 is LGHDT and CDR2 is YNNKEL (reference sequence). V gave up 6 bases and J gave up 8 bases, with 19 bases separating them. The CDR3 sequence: CASSHLGGGQEKLFF. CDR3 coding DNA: TGTGCCAGCAGTCACCTTGGGGGGGGGCAAGAAAAACTGTTTTTT.

The CDR3 nucleotides are TGTGCCAGCAGCCTGGGACAGAGGGCATCACAAGAGACCCAGTACTTC. Its translation: CASSLGQRASQETQYF. The chain combines TRBV7-9 with TRBJ2-5, with TRBD1 identical over 7 bases. This CDR3 is 16 amino acids long. The V gene end was trimmed by 5 bases and the J gene end by 2 bases; junction bases not matched to a gene: 11. Germline V CDR1 and CDR2: SEHNR, FQNEAQ (reference sequence).

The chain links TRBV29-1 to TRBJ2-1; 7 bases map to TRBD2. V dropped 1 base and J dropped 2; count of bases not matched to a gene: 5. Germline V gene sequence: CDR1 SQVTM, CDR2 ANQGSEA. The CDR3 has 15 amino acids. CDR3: CSVEGGRGPYNEQFF. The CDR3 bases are TGCAGCGTTGAAGGAGGGAGGGGACCCTACAATGAGCAGTTCTTC.